This T cell receptor (beta chain) was obtained from a study of T-cell reconstitution after alpha-beta-depleted transplantation in children. TCRbeta library preparation incorporated unique molecular identifiers. TCRdb reprocessed the PCR reads via MiXCR and lists one record per CDR3 protein. The sample records hundreds of thousands of distinct CDR3 sequences, 15% to 20% being singletons. The sequencing used PBMCs, mostly from graft donor cells, collected 360 days after TCRalphabeta/CD19-depleted stem cell transplant. The clonotype was recovered from a male patient under 18 who had a stem cell transplant for acute lymphoblastic leukemia, so the T cells may come from the graft donor.

The CDR3: CASSFGGSQGYEQFF. CDR3 nucleotide sequence: TGTGCCAGCAGTTTTGGCGGTTCACAGGGGTACGAGCAGTTCTTC. The chain combines TRBV12-3 or TRBV12-4 with TRBJ2-1; TRBD1 agrees at 7 bases. V gave up 3 bases and J gave up 10 bases; unmatched junction bases: 12. The CDR3 loop spans 15 amino acids.